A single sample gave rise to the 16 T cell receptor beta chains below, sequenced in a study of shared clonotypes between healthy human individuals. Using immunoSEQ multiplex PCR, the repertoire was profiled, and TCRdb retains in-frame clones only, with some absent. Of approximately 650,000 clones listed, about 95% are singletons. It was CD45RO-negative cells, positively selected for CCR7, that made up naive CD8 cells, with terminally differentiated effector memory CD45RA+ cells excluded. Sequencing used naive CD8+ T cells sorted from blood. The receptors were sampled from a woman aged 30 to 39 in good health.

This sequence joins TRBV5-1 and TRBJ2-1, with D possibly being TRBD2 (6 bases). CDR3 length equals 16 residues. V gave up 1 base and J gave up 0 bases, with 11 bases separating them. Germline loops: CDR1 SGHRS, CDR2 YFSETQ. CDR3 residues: CASSLLAPSSYNEQFF. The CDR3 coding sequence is TGCGCCAGCAGCTTGCTAGCGCCCAGCTCCTACAATGAGCAGTTCTTC.

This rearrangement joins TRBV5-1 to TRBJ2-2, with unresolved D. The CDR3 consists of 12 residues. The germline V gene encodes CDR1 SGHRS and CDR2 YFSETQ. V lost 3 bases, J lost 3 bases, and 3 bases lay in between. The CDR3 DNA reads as TGCGCCAGCAGCTGGGACACCGGGGAGCTGTTTTTT. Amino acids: CASSWDTGELFF.

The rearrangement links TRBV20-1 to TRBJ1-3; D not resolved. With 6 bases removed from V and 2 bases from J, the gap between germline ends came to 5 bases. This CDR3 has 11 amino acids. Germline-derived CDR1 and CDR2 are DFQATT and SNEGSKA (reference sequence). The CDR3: CSARTGNTIYF. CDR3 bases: TGCAGTGCCCGGACTGGAAACACCATATATTTT.

Here the CDR3 reads CASSIGNSGNTIYF. The CDR3 nucleotides are TGTGCCAGCAGCATAGGCAACTCTGGAAACACCATATATTTT. V is TRBV5-6 and J is TRBJ1-3; D uncertain. CDR1 and CDR2 (germline): SGHDT, YYEEEE. The CDR3 covers 14 residues. Trimming took 4 bases from V and 0 from J, leaving 8 bases between them.

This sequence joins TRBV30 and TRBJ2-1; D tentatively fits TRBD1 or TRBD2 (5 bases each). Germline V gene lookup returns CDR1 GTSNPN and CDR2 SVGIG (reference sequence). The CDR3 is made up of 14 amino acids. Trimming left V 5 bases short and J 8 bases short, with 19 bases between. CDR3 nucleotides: TGTGCCTGGGACCCGGGGACGCGAGGGGATGAGCAGTTCTTC. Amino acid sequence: CAWDPGTRGDEQFF.

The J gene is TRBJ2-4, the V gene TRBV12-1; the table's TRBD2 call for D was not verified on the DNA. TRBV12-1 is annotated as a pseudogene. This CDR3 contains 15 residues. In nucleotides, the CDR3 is TGTGCCAGCAGCTGGGAGCGTGTAGCCAAAAACATTCAGTACTTC. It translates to CASSWERVAKNIQYF.

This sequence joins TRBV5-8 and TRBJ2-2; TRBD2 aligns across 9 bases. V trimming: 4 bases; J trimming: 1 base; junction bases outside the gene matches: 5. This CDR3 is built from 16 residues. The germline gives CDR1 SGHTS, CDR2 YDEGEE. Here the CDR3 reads CASSILTSGNTGELFF. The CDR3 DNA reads TGTGCCAGCAGCATCCTGACTAGCGGGAACACCGGGGAGCTGTTTTTT.

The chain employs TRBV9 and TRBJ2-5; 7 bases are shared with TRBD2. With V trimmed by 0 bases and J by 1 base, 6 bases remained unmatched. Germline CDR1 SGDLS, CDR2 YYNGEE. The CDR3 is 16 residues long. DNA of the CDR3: TGTGCCAGCAGCGTAGCGGGGGGAGGGCCCCAAGAGACCCAGTACTTC. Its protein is CASSVAGGGPQETQYF.

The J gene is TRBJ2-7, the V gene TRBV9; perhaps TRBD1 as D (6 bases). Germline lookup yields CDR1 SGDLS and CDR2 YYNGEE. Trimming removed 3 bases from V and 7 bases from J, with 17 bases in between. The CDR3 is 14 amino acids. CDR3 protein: CASSADRFLGEQYF. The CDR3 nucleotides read TGTGCCAGCAGCGCCGACAGGTTCCTGGGAGAGCAGTACTTC.

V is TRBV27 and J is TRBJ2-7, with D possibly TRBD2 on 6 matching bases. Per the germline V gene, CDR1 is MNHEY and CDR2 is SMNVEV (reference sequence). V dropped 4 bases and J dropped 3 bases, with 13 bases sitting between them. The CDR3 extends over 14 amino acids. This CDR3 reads CASSYTGLSYEQYF. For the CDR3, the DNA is TGTGCCAGCAGTTATACGGGACTTAGCTACGAGCAGTACTTC.

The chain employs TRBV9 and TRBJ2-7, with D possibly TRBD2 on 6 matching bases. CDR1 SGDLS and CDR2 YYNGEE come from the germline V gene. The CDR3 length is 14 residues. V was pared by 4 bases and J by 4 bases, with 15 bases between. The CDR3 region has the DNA TGTGCCAGCAGCTCCCGGGACTCTCGATACGAGCAGTACTTC. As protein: CASSSRDSRYEQYF.

Written as DNA, the CDR3 is TGCGCCAGCAGGCTCGACAGGGGGGAGGACGAGCAGTACTTC. This translates into CASRLDRGEDEQYF. V gene TRBV5-1 combines with J gene TRBJ2-7, with 9 nucleotides matching TRBD1. The CDR3 is made up of 14 amino acids. The V gene's germline CDR1 is SGHRS and CDR2 YFSETQ. The V gene end was trimmed by 5 bases and the J gene end by 5 bases; junction bases not matched to a gene: 8.

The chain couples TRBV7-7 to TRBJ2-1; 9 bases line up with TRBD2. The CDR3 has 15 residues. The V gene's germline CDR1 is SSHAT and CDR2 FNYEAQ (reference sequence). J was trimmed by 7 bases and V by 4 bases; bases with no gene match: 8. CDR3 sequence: CASSSSGLAGNEQFF. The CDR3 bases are TGTGCCAGCAGCTCCAGCGGGCTAGCGGGGAATGAGCAGTTCTTC.

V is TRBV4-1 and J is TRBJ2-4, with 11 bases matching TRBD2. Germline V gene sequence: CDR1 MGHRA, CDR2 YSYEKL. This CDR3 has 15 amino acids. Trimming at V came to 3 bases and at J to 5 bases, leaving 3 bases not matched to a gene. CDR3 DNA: TGCGCCAGCAGCCAGATGGGACTAGCGGAAAACATTCAGTACTTC. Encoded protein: CASSQMGLAENIQYF.

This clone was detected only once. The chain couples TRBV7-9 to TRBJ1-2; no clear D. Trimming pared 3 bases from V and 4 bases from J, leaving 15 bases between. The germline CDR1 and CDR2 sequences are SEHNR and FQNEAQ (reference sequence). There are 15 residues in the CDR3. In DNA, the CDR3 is TGTGCCAGCAGCTTGGGGTCAGCTCCTTCCTATGGCTACACCTTC. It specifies CASSLGSAPSYGYTF.

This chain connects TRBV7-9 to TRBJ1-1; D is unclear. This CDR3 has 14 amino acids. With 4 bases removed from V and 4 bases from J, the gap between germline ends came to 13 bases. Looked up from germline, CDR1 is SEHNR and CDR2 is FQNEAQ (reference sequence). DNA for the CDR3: TGTGCCAGCAGCTCCCCCGGGGATATCACTGAAGCTTTCTTT. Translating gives CASSSPGDITEAFF. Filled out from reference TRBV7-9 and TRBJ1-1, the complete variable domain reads DTGVSQNPRHKITKRGQNVTFRCDPISEHNRLYWYRQTLGQGPEFLTYFQNEAQLEKSRLLSDRFSAERPKGSFSTLEIQRTEQGDSAMYLCASSSPGDITEAFFGQGTRLTVV.